This TCR beta chain was obtained from a study of radiation and T cells in renal cell carcinoma. CDR1 and CDR2 (germline): SGHTS, YDEGEE. The CDR3 contains 15 residues. Stated time point: blood 2 weeks post-SBRT. This sample's treatment: 15 Gy SBRT to primary tumor, nephrectomy 4 weeks later. Sequenced by immunoSEQ multiplex PCR; TCRdb stores in-frame clones only, minus some. The profile shows 20,000 to 30,000 clones, roughly 80% of them singletons. A note on this clone: Mismatch with germline at one junction end may stem from a read error.

This sequence originates from a man in his fifties or sixties with renal cell carcinoma. This chain links TRBV5-8 with TRBJ1-2; D perhaps matches TRBD1 (5 bases). The starting material was blood, obtained from a patient whose treatment included radiotherapy and nephrectomy. The CDR3 reads CASSQEEGRVNGYTF. CDR3 bases: TGCGCCAGCAGCCAAGAGGAGGGACGAGTTAATGGCTACACCTTC.